These 30 T cell receptor beta chains originate from one sample sequenced in a study of blood T cell repertoires in COVID-19. Sequencing used immunoSEQ multiplex PCR; TCRdb keeps in-frame clones, though not all of them. The sample holds 150,000 to 200,000 clones, approximately 86% seen once. The sequenced material came from peripheral blood. The receptors originated from a man over 45 with active or convalescent COVID-19.

This chain connects TRBV20-1 to TRBJ2-1; 10 bases match TRBD2. CDR1 is DFQATT, CDR2 SNEGSKA, per germline (reference sequence). This CDR3 is 14 amino acids long. The V gene end was trimmed by 3 bases and the J gene end by 3 bases; junction bases not matched to a gene: 2. The CDR3 loop is CSASPSGSYNEQFF. In DNA, the CDR3 is TGCAGTGCTAGTCCTAGCGGGAGCTACAATGAGCAGTTCTTC.

This clone turned up a few times. The chain uses TRBV6-5 and TRBJ1-5; D remains unclear. Germline assignment: CDR1 MNHEY and CDR2 SVGAGI. The V and J ends lost 6 bases and 2 bases respectively, with 11 bases between them. CDR3 length: 14 amino acids. The CDR3 sequence is CASSRDNGNQPQHF. The CDR3 DNA follows: TGTGCCAGCAGCCGAGATAATGGCAATCAGCCCCAGCATTTT.

Only a few counts were recorded for this clone. CDR3 nucleotide sequence: TGCGCCAGCAGACCCGATCGGGGGACTTGGGGCTACACCTTC. It encodes CASRPDRGTWGYTF. The chain carries TRBV5-1 and TRBJ1-2, with a tentative D call TRBD1 (5 bases). Germline V lookup: CDR1 SGHRS, CDR2 YFSETQ. V gave up 5 bases and J gave up 8 bases, with 19 bases separating them. The CDR3 contains 14 residues.

J is TRBJ2-1 and V is TRBV5-4; the D gene is possibly TRBD2 (6 bases). This CDR3 is 15 amino acids long. V gave up 2 bases and J gave up 1 base, with 10 bases separating them. Germline V CDR1 and CDR2: SGHNT, YYREEE (reference sequence). As DNA, the CDR3 is TGTGCCAGCAGCTTCGGGAGTGGGTCCTACAATGAGCAGTTCTTC. As protein: CASSFGSGSYNEQFF.

The genes are TRBV6-6 and TRBJ1-2; the D is unclear. V lost 6 bases and J lost 3, with 11 bases in between. The CDR3 length is 13 residues. CDR1 MNHNY and CDR2 SVGAGI come from the germline V gene (reference sequence). The CDR3 reads CASSPPRDYGYTF. The CDR3 DNA sequence: TGTGCCAGCAGCCCCCCGCGGGACTATGGCTACACCTTC.

The chain combines TRBV2 with TRBJ1-2; D is possibly TRBD1 (5 bases). The CDR3 extends over 14 amino acids. V was pared by 7 bases and J by 10 bases, with 22 bases between. In germline, CDR1 is SNHLY, CDR2 FYNNEI. CDR3 DNA sequence: TGTGCCAGCACGTACACAGGAGCACTAACAAACTACACCTTC. Translated, it gives CASTYTGALTNYTF.

This clone was seen a few times. The chain carries TRBV6-1 and TRBJ1-2; D might be TRBD1 (5 bases). Trimming took 1 base from V and 7 from J, leaving 13 bases between them. The CDR3 runs 14 residues. The V gene's germline CDR1 is MNHNS and CDR2 SASEGT. The CDR3 loop is CASSEVYRRGGYTF. CDR3 bases: TGTGCCAGCAGTGAAGTTTATAGGAGGGGTGGCTACACCTTC.

The rearrangement links TRBV2 to TRBJ1-1; TRBD1 matches at 7 bases. The germline V gene has CDR1 SNHLY and CDR2 FYNNEI. The CDR3 runs 14 residues. V shed 7 bases and J 1 base; nucleotides not matched to a gene: 6. CDR3 in DNA: TGTGCCAGCATTTTCAGACAGGGGAACACTGAAGCTTTCTTT. Translation gives CASIFRQGNTEAFF.

The J gene is TRBJ1-6, the V gene TRBV5-1; 7 bases are shared with TRBD1. The CDR3 totals 14 residues. Germline V gene lookup returns CDR1 SGHRS and CDR2 YFSETQ. With V trimmed by 7 bases and J by 6 bases, 7 bases remained unmatched. CDR3 in DNA: TGCGCCAGCGGACTACAGGGGATTAATTCACCCCTCCACTTT. Translated: CASGLQGINSPLHF.

V usage is TRBV7-9 and J usage is TRBJ1-1; 7 nucleotides match TRBD1. CDR1 and CDR2 from the germline V gene are SEHNR and FQNEAQ (reference sequence). The J segment lost 3 bases and the V segment lost 4 bases, leaving 2 bases of the junction unmatched. The CDR3 has 13 residues. CDR3 in DNA: TGTGCCAGCAGCTCACAGGGGTACACTGAAGCTTTCTTT. Encoded protein: CASSSQGYTEAFF.

The chain links TRBV10-3 to TRBJ2-2, with D uncertain. This CDR3 has 13 residues. Germline CDR1 is ENHRY and CDR2 is SYGVKD. Trimming left V 0 bases short and J 5 bases short, with 4 bases between. As DNA, the CDR3 is TGTGCCATCAGTGAGTCTCTGACCGGGGAGCTGTTTTTT. Its translation: CAISESLTGELFF.

This clone was seen only once. The J gene is TRBJ1-2, the V gene TRBV7-9; a possible D gene is TRBD1 (6 bases). Germline assignment: CDR1 SEHNR and CDR2 FQNEAQ (reference sequence). V was trimmed by 1 base and J by 8 bases, leaving 23 bases between them. The CDR3 spans 17 residues. The CDR3: CASSLDFLGGRPGGYTF. CDR3 nucleotide sequence: TGTGCCAGCAGCTTAGATTTTTTGGGGGGGCGCCCCGGCGGCTACACCTTC.

The rearrangement uses TRBV5-1 and TRBJ2-7; weak D call: TRBD1 (6 bases). In germline, CDR1 is SGHRS, CDR2 YFSETQ. Between the trimmed V and J ends, which lost 0 bases and 3 bases, there was a span of 10 bases. The CDR3 extends over 14 amino acids. The CDR3 sequence: CASSLGDTRYEQYF. The CDR3 nucleotides are TGCGCCAGCAGCTTGGGGGACACACGCTACGAGCAGTACTTC.

This chain connects TRBV27 to TRBJ1-6; 7 bases align to TRBD1. The CDR3 has 15 amino acids. V shed 7 bases and J 1 base; nucleotides not matched to a gene: 4. In germline, CDR1 is MNHEY, CDR2 SMNVEV (reference sequence). DNA of the CDR3: TGTGCCAGCACCCGGGACAGATCCTATAATTCACCCCTCCACTTT. Encoded protein: CASTRDRSYNSPLHF.

This rearrangement joins TRBV2 to TRBJ1-2; 7 nucleotides line up with TRBD1. CDR3 length equals 13 residues. Per germline, CDR1 SNHLY and CDR2 FYNNEI. Losses at the gene ends were 8 bases for V and 5 bases for J; bases not matched to a gene: 8. The CDR3 loop reads CASYRDSFYGYTF. The CDR3 DNA reads TGTGCCAGCTATAGGGACAGCTTTTATGGCTACACCTTC.

This clone was observed a single time. This rearrangement joins TRBV15 to TRBJ2-3; 8 bases map to TRBD1. The germline V gene encodes CDR1 LNHNV and CDR2 YYDKDF (reference sequence). V lost 3 bases and J lost 2; bases outside the gene matches: 7. The CDR3 has 16 amino acids. The CDR3 DNA is TGTGCCACCAGCAGGGGAGGACAGGGATCCACAGATACGCAGTATTTT. This sequence encodes CATSRGGQGSTDTQYF. The variable domain in full, completed from reference TRBV15 and TRBJ2-3, reads DAMVIQNPRYQVTQFGKPVTLSCSQTLNHNVMYWYQQKSSQAPKLLFHYYDKDFNNEADTPDNFQSRRPNTSFCFLDIRSPGLGDTAMYLCATSRGGQGSTDTQYFGPGTRLTVL.

The V and J genes are TRBV30 and TRBJ2-3; D possibly corresponds to TRBD1 (5 bases). CDR3 length: 13 amino acids. Germline V gene sequence: CDR1 GTSNPN, CDR2 SVGIG (reference sequence). V dropped 2 bases and J dropped 1 base, with 7 bases sitting between them. CDR3 nucleotides: TGTGCCTGGAGTAAGGGGCGCACAGATACGCAGTATTTT. Its translation is CAWSKGRTDTQYF.

This chain connects TRBV5-6 to TRBJ2-5; D may be TRBD2 (7 bases). Trimming removed 1 base at V and 5 bases at J, with 18 bases between. Germline V gene sequence: CDR1 SGHDT, CDR2 YYEEEE. The CDR3 loop spans 16 amino acids. In nucleotides, the CDR3 is TGTGCCAGCAGCTTGTGGGGTTCGGGGGGCGGTGAGACCCAGTACTTC. Its protein is CASSLWGSGGGETQYF.

J is TRBJ1-2 and V is TRBV30; maybe TRBD1 (6 bases). Trimming left V 3 bases short and J 7 bases short, with 18 bases between. Germline CDR1 and CDR2: GTSNPN and SVGIG (reference sequence). This CDR3 has 14 residues. CDR3 protein: CAWRGGSGIGGYTF. For the CDR3, the DNA is TGTGCCTGGAGAGGGGGTAGTGGGATTGGTGGCTACACCTTC.

This clone appeared a few times. The chain has TRBV7-2 and TRBJ2-1; the D is unclear. The germline V and J ends were trimmed by 5 bases and 7 bases, with 15 bases remaining between them. The germline CDR1 and CDR2 sequences are SGHTA and FQGNSA. The CDR3 runs 14 residues. The CDR3 DNA is TGTGCCAGCAGCCCCCGACTGACGGAGAATGAGCAGTTCTTC. It translates to CASSPRLTENEQFF.

V usage is TRBV7-2 and J usage is TRBJ2-1; unclear D gene. The CDR3 has 18 residues. V lost 0 bases, J lost 0 bases, and 15 bases lay in between. Germline V gene sequence: CDR1 SGHTA, CDR2 FQGNSA. CDR3 bases: TGTGCCAGCAGCTTAGCGAAGTCCAGTTCTTCCTCCTACAATGAGCAGTTCTTC. Translation: CASSLAKSSSSSYNEQFF.

The chain carries TRBV7-2 and TRBJ1-2; D is undetermined. The V end was cut by 5 bases, the J end by 2 bases, with 6 bases between. This CDR3 has 12 amino acids. Germline V gene data show CDR1 as SGHTA and CDR2 as FQGNSA. In DNA form, the CDR3 reads TGTGCCAGCAGCCAAGCGAACTATGGCTACACCTTC. This gives the protein CASSQANYGYTF. Full variable domain (remainder filled in from reference TRBV7-2 and TRBJ1-2): GAGVSQSPSNKVTEKGKDVELRCDPISGHTALYWYRQSLGQGLEFLIYFQGNSAPDKSGLPSDRFSAERTGGSVSTLTIQRTQQEDSAVYLCASSQANYGYTFGSGTRLTVV.

This chain uses TRBV4-2 with TRBJ2-7, with TRBD2 matching over 7 bases. Trimming took 2 bases from V and 7 from J; bases not matched to a gene: 11. CDR3 length equals 15 residues. CDR1 LGHNA and CDR2 YNFKEQ come from the germline V gene. The chain's CDR3 is CASSQSGTTANEQYF. The CDR3, as DNA: TGTGCCAGCAGCCAAAGTGGGACTACGGCTAATGAGCAGTACTTC.

In this sample, this clone turned up a few times. This chain links TRBV3-1 (or the pseudogene TRBV3-2) with TRBJ1-2; 8 bases agree with TRBD1. Germline V lookup: CDR1 LGHDT, CDR2 YNNKEL (reference sequence). V gave up 1 base and J gave up 7 bases; unmatched junction bases: 11. The CDR3 consists of 16 residues. CDR3 in amino acids: CASSQGGTGIFVGYTF. CDR3 coding DNA: TGTGCCAGCAGCCAAGGCGGGACAGGTATCTTTGTTGGCTACACCTTC.

The V call is TRBV10-3, the J call TRBJ2-1; D may be TRBD2 (5 bases). Per germline, CDR1 ENHRY and CDR2 SYGVKD. The V end lost 3 bases, the J end lost 4 bases, and 13 bases lay between the germline ends. CDR3 length: 15 amino acids. The CDR3 sequence: CAISDPAANYNEQFF. The CDR3 DNA follows: TGTGCCATCAGTGACCCAGCGGCCAATTACAATGAGCAGTTCTTC.

The chain combines TRBV5-4 with TRBJ1-1; D is ambiguous. Germline assignment: CDR1 SGHNT and CDR2 YYREEE (reference sequence). The CDR3 is 13 amino acids. V was clipped by 0 bases and J by 4 bases, with 7 bases between them. CDR3 sequence (DNA): TGTGCCAGCAGCTTGGAACAGAGCACTGAAGCTTTCTTT. Translation gives CASSLEQSTEAFF.

As concerns this clone: Compared with germline, one end of the junction differs, possibly owing to a read error. The chain carries TRBV7-9 and TRBJ2-2; TRBD1 might be the D (6 bases). The CDR3 runs to 14 residues. Germline V gene sequence: CDR1 SEHNR, CDR2 FQNEAQ (reference sequence). CDR3 DNA sequence: TGTGCGAGCAGAAACCAAGGGGGCACCGGGGAGCTGTTTTTT. Translating it yields CASRNQGGTGELFF.

This sequence joins TRBV5-1 and TRBJ2-5, with TRBD1 identical over 7 bases. Looked up from germline, CDR1 is SGHRS and CDR2 is YFSETQ. With V trimmed by 4 bases and J by 1 base, 13 bases remained unmatched. This CDR3 comprises 17 residues. In DNA, the CDR3 is TGCGCCAGCAGCCCCGACAGGGTGGCTCCAGGCCAAGAGACCCAGTACTTC. Protein product: CASSPDRVAPGQETQYF.

The chain uses TRBV6-5 and TRBJ1-2; TRBD1 is a possible D gene (6 bases). V lost 6 bases to trimming and J lost 8 bases, with 10 bases between them. CDR3 length: 11 residues. Germline V gene lookup returns CDR1 MNHEY and CDR2 SVGAGI. CDR3 amino acids: CASSLGQGYTF. The CDR3 bases are TGTGCCAGCAGCCTTGGACAGGGCTACACCTTC.

V usage is TRBV18 and J usage is TRBJ2-1, with D unclear. The length of the CDR3 is 16 residues. V was pared by 3 bases and J by 0 bases, with 12 bases between. Germline assignment: CDR1 KGHSH and CDR2 LQKENI. In nucleotides, the CDR3 is TGTGCCAGCTCACCGTCCAGGCAAAGCTCCTACAATGAGCAGTTCTTC. Protein product: CASSPSRQSSYNEQFF. The full variable domain, its missing parts supplied by reference TRBV18 and TRBJ2-1, is NAGVMQNPRHLVRRRGQEARLRCSPMKGHSHVYWYRQLPEEGLKFMVYLQKENIIDESGMPKERFSAEFPKEGPSILRIQQVVRGDSAAYFCASSPSRQSSYNEQFFGPGTRLTVL.